These 8 T cell receptor beta chains were sequenced from one sample in a study of blood T cells in healthy people across ages. It was with a sample-barcoded 5' primer and a J-beta primer mix that a second PCR of roughly 6 to 11 cycles was run. TCRdb independently ran MiXCR on the 5' RACE reads; one entry per CDR3 protein. The sample has 1.5 million to 2 million distinct CDR3 sequences, roughly 50% seen once. Sample: blood. Receptors originate from a woman aged 40-49 years in good health.

V is TRBV14 and J is TRBJ1-4; D unclear. The CDR3 loop spans 14 amino acids. Per the germline V gene, CDR1 is SGHDN and CDR2 is FVKESK. V dropped 5 bases and J dropped 5 bases, with 12 bases sitting between them. The DNA of the CDR3 is TGTGCCAGCAGCTATTCCGTCAGGAATGAAAAACTGTTTTTT. Amino acids: CASSYSVRNEKLFF.

This clonotype was found a few times. The CDR3 spells CSARPSSGANVLTF. In DNA form, the CDR3 reads TGCAGTGCTCGGCCAAGCTCTGGGGCCAACGTCCTGACTTTC. The chain employs TRBV20-1 and TRBJ2-6; D is unclear. CDR3 size: 14 residues. In germline, CDR1 is DFQATT, CDR2 SNEGSKA (reference sequence). The V and J ends lost 5 bases and 0 bases respectively, with 8 bases between them.

J is TRBJ2-5 and V is TRBV20-1; 10 nucleotides agree with TRBD2. This CDR3 region has 14 residues. Germline V lookup: CDR1 DFQATT, CDR2 SNEGSKA (reference sequence). The ends lost 5 bases at V and 7 bases at J; junction bases unmatched: 10. The CDR3 sequence: CSALSGGTRGTQYF. DNA for the CDR3: TGCAGTGCTCTTAGCGGGGGGACTCGAGGGACCCAGTACTTC.

The chain carries TRBV9 and TRBJ1-6; a weak D match, TRBD1 (6 bases). V lost 0 bases and J lost 8, with 12 bases in between. Per germline, CDR1 SGDLS and CDR2 YYNGEE. The CDR3 runs 15 residues. The chain's CDR3 is CASSVDGQPDSPLHF. DNA for the CDR3: TGTGCCAGCAGCGTAGATGGACAGCCGGATTCACCCCTCCACTTT.

This clonotype was picked up a small number of times. This chain joins TRBV4-2 and TRBJ2-5; D call uncertain. CDR3 length: 15 residues. Germline CDR1 LGHNA, CDR2 YNFKEQ. Trimming shortened V by 0 bases and J by 4 bases, and 12 bases separated the two germline ends. In DNA, the CDR3 is TGTGCCAGCAGCCAAGAACCTGGCGGCAGAGAGACCCAGTACTTC. Its translation: CASSQEPGGRETQYF.

The chain employs TRBV6-6 and TRBJ1-1; 9 nucleotides align to TRBD1. The CDR3 extends over 16 amino acids. Germline CDR1 and CDR2: MNHNY and SVGAGI (reference sequence). The V gene end was trimmed by 2 bases and the J gene end by 7 bases; junction bases not matched to a gene: 11. The CDR3 is CASSYPTGQGIYEAFF. Here the CDR3 DNA reads TGTGCCAGCAGTTACCCTACGGGACAGGGTATATATGAAGCTTTCTTT.

This clonotype was seen more than once but under ten times. The rearrangement joins TRBV6-2 or TRBV6-3 to TRBJ2-5; D remains unclear. V was clipped by 5 bases and J by 0 bases, with 13 bases between them. Germline V gene data show CDR1 as MNHEY and CDR2 as SVGEGT. This CDR3 is 15 amino acids long. CDR3 amino acids: CASSPPRFDQETQYF. The CDR3 nucleotides are TGTGCCAGCAGTCCTCCTCGGTTTGACCAAGAGACCCAGTACTTC.

The chain has TRBV4-3 and TRBJ2-4, with D tentatively TRBD1 (5 bases). The V and J ends lost 4 bases and 8 bases respectively, with 12 bases between them. CDR1 LGHNA and CDR2 YSLEER come from the germline V gene. The CDR3 consists of 13 residues. This CDR3 is CASSRQIRDIQYF. CDR3 DNA: TGCGCCAGCAGCCGACAGATTCGGGACATTCAGTACTTC.